These 18 T cell receptor beta chains originate from one sample sequenced in a study of control samples from healthy donors and cancer patients. Method: immunoSEQ multiplex PCR; TCRdb's copy keeps in-frame clones and lacks some. The sample carries 50,000 to 75,000 clones, 75% to 85% recorded once. Sequencing was done on a sample of blood. These receptors originate from a man aged 35 to 55 in good health.

This chain joins TRBV7-2 and TRBJ2-6; 9 positions match TRBD1. Trimming cost V 5 bases and J 2 bases; bases outside gene matches: 4. CDR3 size: 16 residues. Germline loops: CDR1 SGHTA, CDR2 FQGNSA. The CDR3, as DNA: TGTGCCAGCAGCCGGGACAGGGCGGCTGGGGCCAACGTCCTGACTTTC. It yields the protein CASSRDRAAGANVLTF.

This chain uses TRBV2 with TRBJ1-2, with 7 bases that match TRBD1. Trimming at V came to 6 bases and at J to 4 bases, leaving 14 bases not matched to a gene. Germline values: CDR1 SNHLY, CDR2 FYNNEI. CDR3 length: 16 residues. As DNA, the CDR3 is TGTGCCAGCAGATACAGACAGGGAAAGAGTGGCTATGGCTACACCTTC. Translating gives CASRYRQGKSGYGYTF.

The rearrangement joins TRBV29-1 to TRBJ2-5; 7 bases fit TRBD1. The CDR3 loop spans 14 amino acids. In germline, CDR1 is SQVTM, CDR2 ANQGSEA. V lost 6 bases to trimming and J lost 5 bases; unmatched junction nucleotides: 12. CDR3 sequence: CSVGRGQVAETQYF. DNA for the CDR3: TGCAGCGTGGGGAGAGGACAGGTTGCGGAGACCCAGTACTTC. Filled out from reference TRBV29-1 and TRBJ2-5, the complete variable domain reads SAVISQKPSRDICQRGTSLTIQCQVDSQVTMMFWYRQQPGQSLTLIATANQGSEATYESGFVIDKFPISRPNLTFSTLTVSNMSPEDSSIYLCSVGRGQVAETQYFGPGTRLLVL.

This chain uses TRBV5-4 with TRBJ2-7, with 9 bases lining up with TRBD1. The CDR3 loop spans 14 amino acids. Germline V gene lookup returns CDR1 SGHNT and CDR2 YYREEE (reference sequence). J gave up 7 bases and V 4 bases, and 9 bases lay outside the gene matches. CDR3 region: CASSQQGADREQYF. CDR3 in DNA: TGTGCCAGCAGCCAACAGGGGGCAGATCGGGAGCAGTACTTC.

In this sample, this clone turned up once. V is TRBV7-3 and J is TRBJ1-1; weak D call: TRBD1 (5 bases). In germline, CDR1 is SGHTA, CDR2 FQGTGA. V was trimmed by 2 bases and J by 3 bases, leaving 10 bases between them. CDR3 length: 14 amino acids. CDR3 in amino acids: CASSLGGEHTEAFF. CDR3 in DNA: TGTGCCAGCAGCTTAGGGGGGGAGCACACTGAAGCTTTCTTT.

The chain links TRBV20-1 to TRBJ1-6; weak D call: TRBD1 (5 bases). The germline CDR1 and CDR2 sequences are DFQATT and SNEGSKA (reference sequence). Trimming took 3 bases from V and 2 from J, leaving 11 bases between them. This CDR3 contains 15 residues. The CDR3 bases are TGCAGTGCTAGTAGACAGAGTACCTATAATTCACCCCTCCACTTT. Its protein product is CSASRQSTYNSPLHF.

Only one count was recorded for this clone. The rearrangement uses TRBV5-1 and TRBJ2-5; TRBD2 aligns across 8 bases. V shed 4 bases, J shed 1 base, and the junction held 6 bases outside the gene matches. This CDR3 is built from 15 residues. Germline V gives CDR1 SGHRS, CDR2 YFSETQ. CDR3 amino acids: CASSPDLAGQETQYF. CDR3 bases: TGCGCCAGCAGCCCGGACCTAGCGGGCCAAGAGACCCAGTACTTC.

V and J are TRBV9 and TRBJ2-1; TRBD2 agrees at 7 bases. V lost 4 bases and J lost 6; bases outside the gene matches: 10. Germline V gives CDR1 SGDLS, CDR2 YYNGEE. The CDR3 is 15 residues long. The CDR3 region has the DNA TGTGCCAGCAGCTTTTGGGACTACCCCGGCAATGAGCAGTTCTTC. Its protein product is CASSFWDYPGNEQFF.

This clone was detected a few times. This chain links TRBV9 with TRBJ1-3, with a weak D call TRBD1 (5 bases). V was clipped by 3 bases and J by 2 bases, with 12 bases between them. The germline gives CDR1 SGDLS, CDR2 YYNGEE. This CDR3 comprises 15 residues. The CDR3 nucleotides read TGTGCCAGCAGCGCGGGGACTATAGCTGGAAACACCATATATTTT. Its protein is CASSAGTIAGNTIYF.

This chain uses TRBV19 with TRBJ2-5; a weak D match, TRBD2 (5 bases). The CDR3 loop spans 16 amino acids. CDR1 is LNHDA and CDR2 is SQIVND in the germline V gene (reference sequence). V was trimmed by 5 bases and J by 4 bases, leaving 20 bases between them. The CDR3 sequence: CASSVLRAGERETQYF. CDR3 coding DNA: TGTGCCAGTAGTGTTCTTCGCGCTGGGGAGCGAGAGACCCAGTACTTC.

This clone was seen just once. The rearrangement uses TRBV9 and TRBJ1-2, with D maybe TRBD1 (6 bases). Per germline, CDR1 SGDLS and CDR2 YYNGEE. The CDR3 is made up of 15 amino acids. With 2 bases removed from V and 7 bases from J, the gap between germline ends came to 18 bases. CDR3 protein: CASSVLVGGARGYTF. The CDR3 nucleotides read TGTGCCAGCAGCGTTCTGGTTGGGGGGGCGCGTGGCTACACCTTC.

The chain is built from TRBV24-1 and TRBJ2-5, with 8 bases aligning to TRBD2. Germline CDR1 and CDR2: KGHDR and SFDVKD. The CDR3 consists of 15 residues. With 1 base clipped from V and 0 bases from J, the junction kept 0 bases outside the gene matches. CDR3 in DNA: TGTGCCACCAGTGATTTAGCGGGAGACCAAGAGACCCAGTACTTC. Its translation: CATSDLAGDQETQYF.

The V call is TRBV9, the J call TRBJ2-5, with 11 bases identical to TRBD1. With 0 bases clipped from V and 2 bases from J, the junction kept 12 bases outside the gene matches. Germline V lookup: CDR1 SGDLS, CDR2 YYNGEE. The CDR3 spans 19 residues. In DNA, the CDR3 is TGTGCCAGCAGCGTAGCTGGGACAGGGGGTTTGGGGGATCAAGAGACCCAGTACTTC. Translated: CASSVAGTGGLGDQETQYF.

J is TRBJ2-2 and V is TRBV24-1; 10 positions agree with TRBD1. Trimming removed 4 bases from V and 5 bases from J; junction bases left unmatched: 9. Germline-derived CDR1 and CDR2 are KGHDR and SFDVKD. CDR3 length: 17 residues. DNA of the CDR3: TGTGCCACCAGTGACGTTGGACCGGGACAGGGGACCGGGGAGCTGTTTTTT. Translation gives CATSDVGPGQGTGELFF.

The rearrangement uses TRBV18 and TRBJ1-4, with TRBD1 matching 9 bases. CDR3 size: 14 residues. Per germline, CDR1 KGHSH and CDR2 LQKENI. V lost 5 bases to trimming and J lost 6 bases; unmatched junction nucleotides: 4. Written as DNA, the CDR3 is TGTGCCAGCTCAAAGGACAGGGGAGATGAAAAACTGTTTTTT. Its translation is CASSKDRGDEKLFF.

Concerning this clone: Distinct nucleotide sequences in the sample also encode this CDR3. V and J are TRBV6-5 and TRBJ2-5; a possible D gene is TRBD2 (5 bases). Germline CDR1 and CDR2: MNHEY and SVGAGI. V was pared by 6 bases and J by 1 base, with 12 bases between. The CDR3 sequence is 14 residues long. CDR3 protein: CASSRTGFQETQYF. The CDR3 DNA is TGTGCCAGCAGCCGGACGGGGTTCCAAGAGACCCAGTACTTC.

A single count supports this clone. The rearrangement links TRBV9 to TRBJ2-2; TRBD2 matches at 14 bases. V gave up 4 bases and J gave up 8 bases; unmatched junction bases: 7. Germline loops: CDR1 SGDLS, CDR2 YYNGEE. The CDR3 is 16 residues long. The CDR3 protein is CASSPTGTSGRGELFF. The CDR3, as DNA: TGTGCCAGCAGCCCAACCGGGACTAGCGGGAGAGGGGAGCTGTTTTTT.

This clone counts as medium-sized (0.01 to 0.1%). V and J are TRBV25-1 and TRBJ2-7, with D possibly matching TRBD2 (5 bases). CDR3 length equals 16 residues. Per the germline V gene, CDR1 is MGHDK and CDR2 is SYGVNS. Trimming removed 1 base from V and 2 bases from J, with 15 bases in between. CDR3 DNA sequence: TGTGCCAGCAGTGAATCTCGGACTTTAGTTACCTACGAGCAGTACTTC. Encoded protein: CASSESRTLVTYEQYF.